This T cell receptor (beta chain) was retrieved from a study of T cell repertoires in cytomegalovirus infection. As for the study in general: CMV infection together with matching HLA type was indicated by public TCR beta signatures. Study observations and caveats: Cumulative frequency (of public TCR beta family members) identified carriers of CMV plus the relevant HLA.

The table lists this clonotype with a few counts. Its matching antigen is unknown. Trimming took off 6 bases at V and 4 bases at J, with 10 bases between the two ends. Germline-derived CDR1 and CDR2 are SQVTM and ANQGSEA. This CDR3 has 12 amino acids. TCRdb fed the reads into MiXCR, producing one record per CDR3 protein. The data contain around 300,000 distinct CDR3 sequences, about 23% of them seen just once; the ten biggest clones take up 11% to 15%. V and J are TRBV29-1 and TRBJ2-1; D not resolved. The clonotype comes from a human donor in good health (CMV status not recorded). Some clones in this sample may be carry-over from other donors' samples. Sequenced material: PBMCs. The CDR3: CSVGDWYNEQFF. The CDR3 DNA follows: TGCAGCGTGGGCGATTGGTACAATGAGCAGTTCTTC.